This T cell receptor (beta chain) stems from a study of blood T cell repertoires in COVID-19. In the study overall: Some COVID-19 samples were acute and others convalescent; all came from the United States, Italy and Spain.

The table lists this clone with a few counts. The method was immunoSEQ multiplex PCR; TCRdb's version includes in-frame clones alone and lacks a portion of them. Among about 50,000 clones listed, 85% to 90% were seen once. The sequence came from a woman aged 80 or over with COVID-19, enrolled during active disease. The sequencing sample was made of peripheral blood.

CDR3 region: CASSSQGGLGNQPQHF. DNA for the CDR3: TGTGCCAGCAGCTCTCAGGGGGGTCTAGGCAATCAGCCCCAGCATTTT. This chain joins TRBV7-2 and TRBJ1-5, with 7 bases aligning to TRBD1. With 4 bases clipped from V and 2 bases from J, the junction kept 8 bases outside the gene matches. Germline CDR1 SGHTA, CDR2 FQGNSA. The CDR3 is 16 residues long.